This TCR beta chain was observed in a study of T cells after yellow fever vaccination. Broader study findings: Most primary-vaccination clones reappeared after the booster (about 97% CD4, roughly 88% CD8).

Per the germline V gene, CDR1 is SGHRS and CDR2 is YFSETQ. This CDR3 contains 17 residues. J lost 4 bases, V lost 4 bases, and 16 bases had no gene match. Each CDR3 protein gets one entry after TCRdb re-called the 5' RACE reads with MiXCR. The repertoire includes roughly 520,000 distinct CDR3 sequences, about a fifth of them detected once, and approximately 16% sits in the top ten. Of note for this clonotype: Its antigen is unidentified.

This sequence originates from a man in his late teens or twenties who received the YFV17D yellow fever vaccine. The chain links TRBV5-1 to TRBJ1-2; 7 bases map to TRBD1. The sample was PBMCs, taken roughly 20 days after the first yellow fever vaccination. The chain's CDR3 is CASSPGQARPSLYGYTF. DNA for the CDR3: TGCGCCAGCAGCCCAGGACAGGCCCGACCAAGTCTCTATGGCTACACCTTC.